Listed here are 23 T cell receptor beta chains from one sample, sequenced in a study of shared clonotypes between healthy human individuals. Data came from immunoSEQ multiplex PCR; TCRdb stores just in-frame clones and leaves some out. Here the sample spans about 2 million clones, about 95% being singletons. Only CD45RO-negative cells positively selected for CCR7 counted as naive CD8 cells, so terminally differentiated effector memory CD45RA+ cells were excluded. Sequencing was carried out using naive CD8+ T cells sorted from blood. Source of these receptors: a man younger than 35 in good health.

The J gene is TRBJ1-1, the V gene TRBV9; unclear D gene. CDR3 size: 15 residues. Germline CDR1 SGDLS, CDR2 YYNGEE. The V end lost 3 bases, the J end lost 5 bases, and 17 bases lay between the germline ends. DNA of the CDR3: TGTGCCAGCAGCGCCAGACCCTCGGTCCGAACTGAAGCTTTCTTT. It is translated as CASSARPSVRTEAFF.

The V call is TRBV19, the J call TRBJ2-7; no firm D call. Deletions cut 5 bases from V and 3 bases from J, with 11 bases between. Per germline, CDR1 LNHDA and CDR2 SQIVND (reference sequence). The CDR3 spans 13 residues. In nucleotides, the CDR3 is TGTGCCAGTAGTTTCGGCGGCGACTACGAGCAGTACTTC. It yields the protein CASSFGGDYEQYF.

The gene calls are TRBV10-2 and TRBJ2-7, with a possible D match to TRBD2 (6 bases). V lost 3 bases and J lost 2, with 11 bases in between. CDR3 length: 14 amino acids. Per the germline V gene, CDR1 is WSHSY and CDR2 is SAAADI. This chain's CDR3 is CASSEGDSTYEQYF. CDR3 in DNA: TGCGCCAGCAGTGAAGGGGACTCTACCTACGAGCAGTACTTC.

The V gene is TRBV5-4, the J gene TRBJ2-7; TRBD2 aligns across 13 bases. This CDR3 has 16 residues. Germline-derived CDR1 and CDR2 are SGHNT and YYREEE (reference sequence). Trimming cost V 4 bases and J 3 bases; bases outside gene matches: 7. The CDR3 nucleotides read TGTGCCAGCAGCAGACTGGGACTAGCGGGACTCTACGAGCAGTACTTC. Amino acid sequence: CASSRLGLAGLYEQYF.

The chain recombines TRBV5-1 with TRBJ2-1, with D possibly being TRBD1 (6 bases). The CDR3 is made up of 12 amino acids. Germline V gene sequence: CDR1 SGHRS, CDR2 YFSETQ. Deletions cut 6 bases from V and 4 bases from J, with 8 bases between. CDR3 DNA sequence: TGCGCCAGCAAACAGGGTTACAATGAGCAGTTCTTC. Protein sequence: CASKQGYNEQFF.

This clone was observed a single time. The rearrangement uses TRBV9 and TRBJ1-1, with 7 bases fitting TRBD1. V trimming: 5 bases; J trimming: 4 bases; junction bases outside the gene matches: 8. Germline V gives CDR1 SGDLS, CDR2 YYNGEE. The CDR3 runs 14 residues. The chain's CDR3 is CASSSTGSATEAFF. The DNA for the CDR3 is TGTGCCAGCAGTTCGACAGGGAGTGCCACTGAAGCTTTCTTT.

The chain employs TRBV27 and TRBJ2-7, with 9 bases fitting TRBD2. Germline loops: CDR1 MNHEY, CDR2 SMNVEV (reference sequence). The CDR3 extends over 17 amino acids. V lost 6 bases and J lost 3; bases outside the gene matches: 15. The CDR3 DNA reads TGTGCCAGCAGCCCCTCTAGCGGGGAGGCCTTAATCTACGAGCAGTACTTC. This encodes CASSPSSGEALIYEQYF.

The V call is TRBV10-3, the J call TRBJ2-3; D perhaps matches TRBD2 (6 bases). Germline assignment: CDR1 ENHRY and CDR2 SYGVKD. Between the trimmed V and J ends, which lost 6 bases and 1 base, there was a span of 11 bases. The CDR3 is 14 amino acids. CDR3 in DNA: TGTGCCATCAGCGATGAGCGGGGCACAGATACGCAGTATTTT. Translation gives CAISDERGTDTQYF.

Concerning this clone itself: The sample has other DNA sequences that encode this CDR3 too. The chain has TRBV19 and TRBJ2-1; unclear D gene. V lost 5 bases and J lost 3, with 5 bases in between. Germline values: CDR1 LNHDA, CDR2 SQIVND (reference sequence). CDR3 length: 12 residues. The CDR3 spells CASSVDYNEQFF. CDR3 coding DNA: TGTGCCAGTAGTGTGGACTACAATGAGCAGTTCTTC. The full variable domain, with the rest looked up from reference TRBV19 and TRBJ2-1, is DGGITQSPKYLFRKEGQNVTLSCEQNLNHDAMYWYRQDPGQGLRLIYYSQIVNDFQKGDIAEGYSVSREKKESFPLTVTSAQKNPTAFYLCASSVDYNEQFFGPGTRLTVL.

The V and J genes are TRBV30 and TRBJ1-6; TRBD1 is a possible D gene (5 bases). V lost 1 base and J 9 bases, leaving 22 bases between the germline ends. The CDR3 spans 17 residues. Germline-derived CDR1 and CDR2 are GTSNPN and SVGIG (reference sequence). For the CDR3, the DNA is TGTGCCTGGAGTGACCCCTCTGGACACCAATTCGGTTCACCCCTCCACTTT. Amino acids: CAWSDPSGHQFGSPLHF.

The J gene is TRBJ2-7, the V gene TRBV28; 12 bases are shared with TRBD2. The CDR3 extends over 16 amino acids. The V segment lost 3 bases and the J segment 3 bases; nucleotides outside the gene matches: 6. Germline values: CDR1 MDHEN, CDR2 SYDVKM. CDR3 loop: CASSFPGTSGHYEQYF. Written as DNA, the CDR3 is TGTGCCAGCAGTTTCCCCGGGACTAGCGGGCACTACGAGCAGTACTTC.

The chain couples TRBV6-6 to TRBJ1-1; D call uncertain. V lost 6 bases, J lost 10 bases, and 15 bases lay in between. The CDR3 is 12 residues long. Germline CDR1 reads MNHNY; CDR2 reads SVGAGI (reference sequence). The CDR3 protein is CASSPNEGAAFF. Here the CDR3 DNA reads TGTGCCAGCAGCCCCAATGAGGGCGCAGCTTTCTTT.

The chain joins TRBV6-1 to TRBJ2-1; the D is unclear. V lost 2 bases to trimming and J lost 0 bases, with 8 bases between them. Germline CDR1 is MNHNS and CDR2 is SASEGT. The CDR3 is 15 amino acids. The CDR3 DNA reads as TGTGCCAGCAGTGAAAATGCAGCCTCCTACAATGAGCAGTTCTTC. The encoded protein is CASSENAASYNEQFF.

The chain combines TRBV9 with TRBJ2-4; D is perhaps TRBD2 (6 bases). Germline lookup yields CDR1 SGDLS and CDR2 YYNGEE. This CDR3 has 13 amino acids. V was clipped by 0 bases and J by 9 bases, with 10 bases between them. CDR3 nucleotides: TGTGCCAGCAGCGTAGGAATTAGCGGCATTCAGTACTTC. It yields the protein CASSVGISGIQYF.

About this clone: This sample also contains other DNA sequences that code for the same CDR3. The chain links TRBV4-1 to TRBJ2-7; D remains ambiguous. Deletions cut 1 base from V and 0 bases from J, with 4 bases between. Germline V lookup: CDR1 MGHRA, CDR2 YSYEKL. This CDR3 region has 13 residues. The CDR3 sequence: CASSQVRSYEQYF. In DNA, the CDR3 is TGCGCCAGCAGCCAAGTTCGCTCCTACGAGCAGTACTTC.

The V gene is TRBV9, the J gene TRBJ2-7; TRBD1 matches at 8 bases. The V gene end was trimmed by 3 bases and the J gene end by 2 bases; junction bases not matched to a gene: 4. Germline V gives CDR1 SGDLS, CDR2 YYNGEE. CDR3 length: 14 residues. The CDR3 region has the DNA TGTGCCAGCAGCGAGGGACAGGCTACCTACGAGCAGTACTTC. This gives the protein CASSEGQATYEQYF. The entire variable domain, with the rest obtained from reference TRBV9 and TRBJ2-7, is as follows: DSGVTQTPKHLITATGQRVTLRCSPRSGDLSVYWYQQSLDQGLQFLIQYYNGEERAKGNILERFSAQQFPDLHSELNLSSLELGDSALYFCASSEGQATYEQYFGPGTRLTVT.

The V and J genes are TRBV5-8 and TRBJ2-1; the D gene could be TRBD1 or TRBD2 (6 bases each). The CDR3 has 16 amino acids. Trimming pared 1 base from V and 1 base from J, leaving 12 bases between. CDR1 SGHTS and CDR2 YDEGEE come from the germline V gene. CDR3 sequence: CASSLIWGASYNEQFF. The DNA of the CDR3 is TGTGCCAGCAGCTTGATCTGGGGGGCGTCCTACAATGAGCAGTTCTTC.

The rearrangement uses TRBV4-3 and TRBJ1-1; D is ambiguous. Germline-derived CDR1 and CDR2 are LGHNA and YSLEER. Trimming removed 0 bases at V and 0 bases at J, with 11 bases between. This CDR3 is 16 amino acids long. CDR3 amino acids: CASSQDEGRLNTEAFF. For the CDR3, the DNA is TGCGCCAGCAGCCAAGATGAAGGCCGGTTGAACACTGAAGCTTTCTTT.

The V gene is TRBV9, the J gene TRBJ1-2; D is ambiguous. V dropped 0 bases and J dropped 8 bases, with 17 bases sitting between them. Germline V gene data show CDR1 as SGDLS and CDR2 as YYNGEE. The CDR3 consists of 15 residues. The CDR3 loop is CASSVESHAVQGYTF. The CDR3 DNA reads TGTGCCAGCAGCGTAGAATCGCACGCCGTGCAGGGCTACACCTTC.

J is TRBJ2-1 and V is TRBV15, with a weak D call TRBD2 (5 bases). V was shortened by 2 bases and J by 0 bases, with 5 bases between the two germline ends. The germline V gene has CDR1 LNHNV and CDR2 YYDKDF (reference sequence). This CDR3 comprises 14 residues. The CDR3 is CATSRTSSYNEQFF. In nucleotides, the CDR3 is TGTGCCACCAGCAGAACTAGCTCCTACAATGAGCAGTTCTTC.

This chain's CDR3 is CASSPGTVDQETQYF. As DNA, the CDR3 is TGTGCCAGCAGCCCCGGGACAGTCGATCAAGAGACCCAGTACTTC. The chain employs TRBV5-4 and TRBJ2-5; 7 nucleotides match TRBD1. From germline, CDR1 is SGHNT and CDR2 YYREEE (reference sequence). CDR3 size: 15 residues. The junction had 8 bases not matched to a gene; V was cut back by 4 bases and J by 2 bases.

CDR3: CASSAQLGGLRGTGELFF. The CDR3 bases are TGTGCCAGCAGCGCGCAACTCGGGGGGCTCCGAGGGACCGGGGAGCTGTTTTTT. The chain joins TRBV25-1 to TRBJ2-2; possibly TRBD2 for D (7 bases). The ends were cut back, 6 bases at V and 5 bases at J, with 25 bases in the middle. This CDR3 has 18 amino acids. The germline gives CDR1 MGHDK, CDR2 SYGVNS.

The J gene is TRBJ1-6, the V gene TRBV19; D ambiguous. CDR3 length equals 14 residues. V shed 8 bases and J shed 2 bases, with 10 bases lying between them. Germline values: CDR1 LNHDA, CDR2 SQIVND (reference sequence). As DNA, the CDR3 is TGTGCCAGTGGGAGTGTGACCTATAATTCACCCCTCCACTTT. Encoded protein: CASGSVTYNSPLHF.